These 14 T cell receptor beta chains originate from one sample sequenced in a study of blood T cell repertoires in COVID-19. Using immunoSEQ multiplex PCR, the repertoire was profiled, and TCRdb retains in-frame clones only, with some absent. The sample includes 65,000 to 75,000 clones, around 82% seen only once; the top ten take just over 4.5%. Sequenced material: peripheral blood. Receptors originate from a woman aged 55-69 years with acute or convalescent COVID-19.

The J gene is TRBJ1-1, the V gene TRBV19; 7 bases match TRBD1. Unmatched junction bases numbered 10, after V lost 7 bases and J lost 2 bases. From germline, CDR1 is LNHDA and CDR2 SQIVND (reference sequence). The CDR3 contains 15 residues. The CDR3 DNA is TGTGCCAGTACTTTTCCGGGACAGTCAAACACTGAAGCTTTCTTT. Residues: CASTFPGQSNTEAFF.

The gene calls are TRBV5-1 and TRBJ1-5; D is uncertain. This CDR3 has 13 amino acids. V lost 1 base, J lost 7 bases, and 9 bases lay in between. Germline V gene sequence: CDR1 SGHRS, CDR2 YFSETQ. The CDR3 DNA sequence: TGCGCCAGCAGCTTGTTTCCAGGCCAGCCCCAGCATTTT. Protein sequence: CASSLFPGQPQHF.

For the CDR3, the DNA is TGCGCCAGCAGCCGCGGGACAGGGGATCACAATGAGCAGTTCTTC. Its protein is CASSRGTGDHNEQFF. This chain joins TRBV5-1 and TRBJ2-1; 10 nucleotides agree with TRBD1. V shed 4 bases and J 5 bases; nucleotides not matched to a gene: 6. The CDR3 spans 15 residues. Germline V CDR1 and CDR2: SGHRS, YFSETQ.

This chain joins TRBV2 and TRBJ1-4; 7 nucleotides align to TRBD1. From germline, CDR1 is SNHLY and CDR2 FYNNEI. V was clipped by 5 bases and J by 7 bases; unmatched bases: 10. The CDR3 spans 15 residues. This CDR3 is CASSPLGGAGEKLFF. In DNA form, the CDR3 reads TGTGCCAGCAGTCCACTAGGGGGCGCAGGTGAAAAACTGTTTTTT.

The chain recombines TRBV7-9 with TRBJ1-6, with a weak D call TRBD1 (6 bases). In germline, CDR1 is SEHNR, CDR2 FQNEAQ (reference sequence). V shed 2 bases and J shed 10 bases, with 18 bases lying between them. The CDR3 consists of 16 residues. The CDR3 region is CASSLYTGPGGSPLHF. CDR3 DNA: TGTGCCAGCAGCTTATATACAGGGCCGGGGGGATCACCCCTCCACTTT.

The chain has TRBV5-1 and TRBJ1-2; 11 positions match TRBD1. In germline, CDR1 is SGHRS, CDR2 YFSETQ. J gave up 8 bases and V 4 bases, and 10 bases lay outside the gene matches. The CDR3 contains 15 residues. This chain's CDR3 is CASSPADRGQEGYTF. CDR3 nucleotide sequence: TGCGCCAGCAGCCCGGCGGACAGGGGGCAAGAAGGCTACACCTTC.

About this clone itself: One end of the junction varies from germline; a read error may be responsible. DNA for the CDR3: TGCGCCAGCAGCTTGGCACCGACTGGCAACACCATATATTTT. This translates into CASSLAPTGNTIYF. The chain has TRBV5-1 and TRBJ1-3; D gene ambiguous. This CDR3 has 14 amino acids. Germline CDR1 is SGHRS and CDR2 is YFSETQ.

The J gene is TRBJ1-1, the V gene TRBV9; TRBD1 agrees at 7 bases. The trim removed 0 bases at V and 4 bases at J, leaving 15 bases unmatched. Germline values: CDR1 SGDLS, CDR2 YYNGEE. CDR3 size: 18 residues. This CDR3 reads CASSVGGPGQDKVTEAFF. CDR3 coding DNA: TGTGCCAGCAGCGTAGGTGGGCCCGGACAGGATAAGGTCACTGAAGCTTTCTTT.

The chain combines TRBV19 with TRBJ1-4; D unresolved. The CDR3 runs to 14 residues. V was trimmed by 6 bases and J by 2 bases, leaving 10 bases between them. CDR1 is LNHDA, CDR2 SQIVND, per germline (reference sequence). CDR3 region: CASSPQVTNEKLFF. The DNA of the CDR3 is TGTGCCAGTAGCCCTCAGGTGACTAATGAAAAACTGTTTTTT.

In its sample, this clone was seen once. The genes are TRBV12-3 or TRBV12-4 and TRBJ1-1; no firm D call. The CDR3 length is 13 residues. V was clipped by 6 bases and J by 1 base, with 9 bases between them. CDR3 bases: TGTGCCAGCAGCCCTCGCGGGAACACTGAAGCTTTCTTT. It codes for CASSPRGNTEAFF.

The rearrangement links TRBV5-1 to TRBJ2-1, with 12 bases matching TRBD2. Looked up from germline, CDR1 is SGHRS and CDR2 is YFSETQ. The ends lost 3 bases at V and 6 bases at J; junction bases unmatched: 7. The CDR3 spans 16 residues. CDR3 sequence (DNA): TGCGCCAGCAGCTCTCGCACGGGACTAGCGGGCAATGAGCAGTTCTTC. Translated, it gives CASSSRTGLAGNEQFF.

This chain joins TRBV19 and TRBJ1-1; D not certain. V lost 3 bases, J lost 1 base, and 9 bases lay in between. The CDR3 totals 14 residues. Germline assignment: CDR1 LNHDA and CDR2 SQIVND (reference sequence). In DNA form, the CDR3 reads TGTGCCAGTAGTATGGCAGGAAAGAACACTGAAGCTTTCTTT. Amino acids: CASSMAGKNTEAFF.

Only a few counts were recorded for this clone. This CDR3 is CASSSPAGGAETQYF. CDR3 DNA sequence: TGTGCCAGCAGTTCCCCGGCGGGGGGGGCAGAGACCCAGTACTTC. The V call is TRBV6-5, the J call TRBJ2-5; 9 positions agree with TRBD2. J lost 4 bases, V lost 4 bases, and 7 bases had no gene match. This CDR3 region has 15 residues. Germline lookup yields CDR1 MNHEY and CDR2 SVGAGI.

V is TRBV7-3 and J is TRBJ1-2, with 10 bases matching TRBD1. Losses at the gene ends were 3 bases for V and 7 bases for J; bases not matched to a gene: 14. The CDR3 consists of 17 residues. Germline CDR1 and CDR2: SGHTA and FQGTGA. CDR3 DNA: TGTGCCAGCAGCTTGGGACAGGGGACGCCGGGGGTAGGTGGCTACACCTTC. Residues: CASSLGQGTPGVGGYTF.